These 19 T cell receptor beta chains were sequenced from one sample in a study of cytomegalovirus exposure and HLA in healthy donors. PCR amplification relied on 60 Vbeta primers (plus 13 Jbeta primers). The repertoire was sequenced with immunoSEQ multiplex PCR; TCRdb's copy has only in-frame clones and lacks some. The sample contains more than 65,000 clones, roughly two thirds of which appear only once. Material: PBMCs. The receptors stem from a woman aged 50 to 65 in good health and CMV-seropositive.

The chain is built from TRBV7-3 and TRBJ1-1; perhaps TRBD1 as D (5 bases). The germline V gene has CDR1 SGHTA and CDR2 FQGTGA. The CDR3 contains 16 residues. V was clipped by 5 bases and J by 4 bases, with 20 bases between them. DNA for the CDR3: TGTGCCAGCAGCCTCTTGGGCTCGGGGGGATTCACTGAAGCTTTCTTT. Translated: CASSLLGSGGFTEAFF.

This clone was seen a handful of times. The chain is built from TRBV18 and TRBJ1-1; unclear D gene. The CDR3 runs to 14 residues. The V end was cut by 8 bases, the J end by 1 base, with 14 bases between. Germline V CDR1 and CDR2: KGHSH, LQKENI. The CDR3 reads CASRAVNGNTEAFF. The CDR3 DNA follows: TGTGCCAGCCGAGCGGTAAACGGGAACACTGAAGCTTTCTTT.

The chain is built from TRBV6-5 and TRBJ1-5, with D unclear. This CDR3 contains 13 residues. Germline CDR1 is MNHEY and CDR2 is SVGAGI. Between the trimmed V and J ends, which lost 6 bases and 3 bases, there was a span of 9 bases. In DNA form, the CDR3 reads TGTGCCAGCAGCTCTAACCCCAATCAGCCCCAGCATTTT. Protein: CASSSNPNQPQHF.

The chain recombines TRBV19 with TRBJ2-5; 8 bases align to TRBD1. Unmatched junction bases numbered 4, after V lost 8 bases and J lost 5 bases. Looked up from germline, CDR1 is LNHDA and CDR2 is SQIVND (reference sequence). This CDR3 is built from 12 residues. CDR3 DNA: TGTGCCAGTGCAGGGGGCGCGGAGACCCAGTACTTC. Translation gives CASAGGAETQYF.

The chain joins TRBV2 to TRBJ2-1; tentative D call: TRBD1 (5 bases). Germline V gene lookup returns CDR1 SNHLY and CDR2 FYNNEI. The germline V and J ends were trimmed by 0 bases and 5 bases, with 17 bases remaining between them. The CDR3 spans 17 residues. CDR3 sequence (DNA): TGTGCCAGCAGTGAAGCGCCACACAGGATAACTCACAATGAGCAGTTCTTC. Translated, it gives CASSEAPHRITHNEQFF.

The table lists this clone with a count of one. J is TRBJ1-2 and V is TRBV10-3, with a possible D match to TRBD1 (5 bases). Trimming removed 0 bases from V and 0 bases from J, with 8 bases in between. This CDR3 is built from 15 residues. Looked up from germline, CDR1 is ENHRY and CDR2 is SYGVKD. CDR3 coding DNA: TGTGCCATCAGTGAGTCGACAGAGACTAACTATGGCTACACCTTC. Translation gives CAISESTETNYGYTF.

J is TRBJ2-7 and V is TRBV11-3; 7 positions agree with TRBD2. V was clipped by 7 bases and J by 2 bases; unmatched bases: 11. CDR1 SGHNT and CDR2 YENEEA come from the germline V gene. This CDR3 spans 15 amino acids. The CDR3 DNA sequence: TGTGCCAGCACCCCAACCGGGGGGTCTACCTACGAGCAGTACGTC. Amino acid sequence: CASTPTGGSTYEQYV.

V gene TRBV18 combines with J gene TRBJ2-3; D perhaps matches TRBD2 (5 bases). The CDR3 runs to 16 residues. V lost 1 base, J lost 3 bases, and 14 bases lay in between. Germline values: CDR1 KGHSH, CDR2 LQKENI. The CDR3 DNA reads TGTGCCAGCTCACCACGAGGGCTAAAAGGGACAGATACGCAGTATTTT. This encodes CASSPRGLKGTDTQYF. Based on the CDR3 plus reference TRBV18 and TRBJ2-3, the full variable domain is NAGVMQNPRHLVRRRGQEARLRCSPMKGHSHVYWYRQLPEEGLKFMVYLQKENIIDESGMPKERFSAEFPKEGPSILRIQQVVRGDSAAYFCASSPRGLKGTDTQYFGPGTRLTVL.

The chain combines TRBV18 with TRBJ2-5, with a weak D call TRBD2 (5 bases). V was pared by 5 bases and J by 3 bases, with 7 bases between. The V gene's germline CDR1 is KGHSH and CDR2 LQKENI. The CDR3 runs 12 residues. The CDR3 DNA follows: TGTGCCAGCTCAGAGACTAAAGAGACCCAGTACTTC. Amino acids: CASSETKETQYF.

This chain uses TRBV4-1 with TRBJ1-6; no clear D gene. This CDR3 is 15 amino acids long. Germline V CDR1 and CDR2: MGHRA, YSYEKL. V was pared by 2 bases and J by 9 bases, with 14 bases between. CDR3 DNA: TGCGCCAGCAGCCAACTCCCGGTTGGAGCTTCACCCCTCCACTTT. As protein: CASSQLPVGASPLHF.

The chain uses TRBV19 and TRBJ2-3, with TRBD2 as a possible D gene (6 bases). Trimming stripped 9 bases from V and 6 bases from J, with 13 bases between. The CDR3 covers 12 residues. Germline loops: CDR1 LNHDA, CDR2 SQIVND (reference sequence). Written as DNA, the CDR3 is TGTGCCAGCAGCGTGGAGGGGGATACGCAGTATTTT. Translation gives CASSVEGDTQYF. The entire variable domain, with the rest obtained from reference TRBV19 and TRBJ2-3, is as follows: DGGITQSPKYLFRKEGQNVTLSCEQNLNHDAMYWYRQDPGQGLRLIYYSQIVNDFQKGDIAEGYSVSREKKESFPLTVTSAQKNPTAFYLCASSVEGDTQYFGPGTRLTVL.

The chain carries TRBV5-1 and TRBJ2-5; 7 positions agree with TRBD2. With V trimmed by 1 base and J by 5 bases, 11 bases remained unmatched. The CDR3 has 16 amino acids. The germline V gene has CDR1 SGHRS and CDR2 YFSETQ. This CDR3 reads CASSLILRGSEETQYF. The CDR3 DNA reads TGCGCCAGCAGCTTGATTTTGCGGGGGTCTGAGGAGACCCAGTACTTC.

The chain combines TRBV5-4 with TRBJ1-1; D is unclear. The CDR3 has 14 residues. Germline V CDR1 and CDR2: SGHNT, YYREEE (reference sequence). Deletions cut 3 bases from V and 8 bases from J, with 17 bases between. The CDR3 reads CASSSHGIPAEAFF. The DNA for the CDR3 is TGTGCCAGCAGCTCACACGGGATCCCGGCCGAAGCTTTCTTT.

The chain carries TRBV7-3 and TRBJ2-3; 15 bases align to TRBD2. Trimming cost V 5 bases and J 4 bases; bases outside gene matches: 7. There are 17 residues in the CDR3. Germline values: CDR1 SGHTA, CDR2 FQGTGA. CDR3 bases: TGTGCCAGCAGCCTAAGGACTAGCGGGGGGGCGGCAGATACGCAGTATTTT. Its translation: CASSLRTSGGAADTQYF.

The rearrangement uses TRBV6-1 and TRBJ1-1, with D perhaps matching TRBD1 (5 bases). CDR3 size: 15 residues. V dropped 6 bases and J dropped 0 bases, with 14 bases sitting between them. Germline CDR1 reads MNHNS; CDR2 reads SASEGT. CDR3 protein: CASRDRALMNTEAFF. Written as DNA, the CDR3 is TGTGCCAGCAGAGACAGAGCGCTCATGAACACTGAAGCTTTCTTT.

This chain links TRBV5-7 with TRBJ1-2; the match to TRBD1 covers 8 bases. TRBV5-7 qualifies as an ORF whose function is uncertain. This CDR3 has 16 amino acids. V lost 0 bases and J lost 1; bases outside the gene matches: 5. CDR3 amino acids: CASSLDRGRVNYGYTF. The CDR3 nucleotides are TGTGCCAGCAGCTTGGACAGGGGGAGGGTTAACTATGGCTACACCTTC.

The V gene is TRBV5-5, the J gene TRBJ1-6; 11 bases match TRBD1. Germline assignment: CDR1 SGHKS and CDR2 YYEKEE (reference sequence). The trim removed 4 bases at V and 1 base at J, leaving 4 bases unmatched. The CDR3 consists of 17 residues. CDR3 DNA: TGTGCCAGCAGCGAAGGGACAGGGGGATCCTATAATTCACCCCTCCACTTT. Translated, it gives CASSEGTGGSYNSPLHF.

The rearrangement links TRBV28 to TRBJ2-1; 8 bases agree with TRBD2. Germline trimming cut 11 bases from V and 7 bases from J; bases unmatched to any gene: 7. The length of the CDR3 is 12 residues. Germline V CDR1 and CDR2: MDHEN, SYDVKM. Here the CDR3 reads CAGGTRPNEQFF. As DNA, the CDR3 is TGTGCCGGGGGGACTAGGCCGAATGAGCAGTTCTTC.

The chain combines TRBV9 with TRBJ2-1, with 8 bases identical to TRBD2. V was pared by 2 bases and J by 7 bases, with 11 bases of the junction left unmatched. The germline CDR1 and CDR2 sequences are SGDLS and YYNGEE. This CDR3 is built from 16 residues. The CDR3 region is CASSVSGTRRLNEQFF. As DNA, the CDR3 is TGTGCCAGCAGCGTCTCCGGGACTAGGAGATTGAATGAGCAGTTCTTC. The full variable domain, completed using reference TRBV9 and TRBJ2-1, is DSGVTQTPKHLITATGQRVTLRCSPRSGDLSVYWYQQSLDQGLQFLIQYYNGEERAKGNILERFSAQQFPDLHSELNLSSLELGDSALYFCASSVSGTRRLNEQFFGPGTRLTVL.